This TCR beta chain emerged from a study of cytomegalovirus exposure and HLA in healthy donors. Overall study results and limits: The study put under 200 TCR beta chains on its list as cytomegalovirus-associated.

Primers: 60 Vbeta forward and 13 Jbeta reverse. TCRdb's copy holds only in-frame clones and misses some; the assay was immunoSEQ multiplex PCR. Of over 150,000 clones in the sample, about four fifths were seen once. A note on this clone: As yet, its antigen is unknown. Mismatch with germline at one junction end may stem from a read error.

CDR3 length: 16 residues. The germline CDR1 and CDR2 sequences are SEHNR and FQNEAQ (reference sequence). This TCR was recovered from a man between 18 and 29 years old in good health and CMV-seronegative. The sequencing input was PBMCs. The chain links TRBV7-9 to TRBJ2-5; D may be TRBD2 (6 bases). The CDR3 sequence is CSSSLSGTGVLGTQYF. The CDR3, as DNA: TGTTCCAGCAGCTTATCCGGGACGGGGGTCTTGGGGACCCAGTACTTC.